The 13 T cell receptor beta chains reported below all come from one sample, sequenced in a study of PD-1 blockade in classical Hodgkin lymphoma. TCRdb's table, derived via immunoSEQ multiplex PCR, lists solely in-frame clones and lacks some. The table shows roughly 64,000 clones, with roughly nine tenths occurring only once. Time point of the sample: cycle 4 day 1 (C4D1), after 5 to 7 weeks of nivolumab. Each patient's relapse followed autologous stem cell transplantation, and brentuximab vedotin exposure varied. The sequences come from peripheral blood mononuclear cells (PBMCs), collected before the fourth cycle of nivolumab. These receptors all stem from a human donor with classical Hodgkin lymphoma.

The chain is built from TRBV30 and TRBJ1-2; D may be TRBD1 (5 bases). V was trimmed by 5 bases and J by 8 bases, leaving 15 bases between them. Germline V gene lookup returns CDR1 GTSNPN and CDR2 SVGIG (reference sequence). This CDR3 contains 12 residues. The CDR3 DNA is TGTGCCTGGCTCCCTGACGGGGGGGGCTACACCTTC. It encodes CAWLPDGGGYTF.

The genes are TRBV13 and TRBJ2-7; maybe TRBD1 (6 bases). Germline CDR1 reads PRHDT; CDR2 reads FYEKMQ (reference sequence). The CDR3 contains 12 residues. Trimming took 5 bases from V and 4 from J, leaving 9 bases between them. Here the CDR3 reads CASSLGQYEQYF. The CDR3 DNA reads as TGTGCCAGCAGCCTCGGACAGTACGAGCAGTACTTC.

V gene TRBV10-2 combines with J gene TRBJ2-7; D unclear. Germline assignment: CDR1 WSHSY and CDR2 SAAADI. The length of the CDR3 is 12 residues. Trimming took off 6 bases at V and 3 bases at J, with 9 bases between the two ends. The CDR3: CASRASYYEQYF. CDR3 sequence (DNA): TGCGCCAGCAGAGCCAGCTACTACGAGCAGTACTTC.

The chain combines TRBV2 with TRBJ1-5; 7 bases match TRBD1. J was trimmed by 4 bases and V by 1 base; bases with no gene match: 4. This CDR3 is 15 amino acids long. Germline assignment: CDR1 SNHLY and CDR2 FYNNEI. CDR3: CASSEDTQGNQPQHF. The CDR3 bases are TGTGCCAGCAGTGAAGACACACAGGGGAATCAGCCCCAGCATTTT.

The chain recombines TRBV7-9 with TRBJ2-7; D is undetermined. The V and J ends lost 1 base and 6 bases respectively, with 4 bases between them. The CDR3 contains 11 residues. Germline values: CDR1 SEHNR, CDR2 FQNEAQ (reference sequence). The CDR3 DNA follows: TGTGCCAGCAGCTTAGGGACCGAGCAGTACTTC. This translates into CASSLGTEQYF.

This chain links TRBV11-3 with TRBJ2-3; 7 bases are shared with TRBD1. There are 15 residues in the CDR3. J was trimmed by 2 bases and V by 5 bases; bases with no gene match: 7. Per germline, CDR1 SGHNT and CDR2 YENEEA. In DNA form, the CDR3 reads TGTGCCAGCAGCCCCTCAGGGGGACCCACAGATACGCAGTATTTT. Translated, it gives CASSPSGGPTDTQYF.

The gene calls are TRBV5-6 and TRBJ2-7; perhaps D is TRBD1 or TRBD2 (6 bases each). The CDR3 length is 16 residues. Trimming took 4 bases from V and 9 from J, leaving 26 bases between them. Germline CDR1 and CDR2: SGHDT and YYEEEE. CDR3 residues: CASSPSLGGALSGQYF. CDR3 nucleotides: TGTGCCAGCAGCCCGTCCCTGGGGGGCGCATTATCCGGGCAGTACTTC. Supplemented by reference TRBV5-6 and TRBJ2-7, the full variable domain reads DAGVTQSPTHLIKTRGQQVTLRCSPKSGHDTVSWYQQALGQGPQFIFQYYEEEERQRGNFPDRFSGHQFPNYSSELNVNALLLGDSALYLCASSPSLGGALSGQYFGPGTRLTVT.

This chain connects TRBV2 to TRBJ2-5, with 7 bases that match TRBD2. Trimming took 7 bases from V and 5 from J; bases not matched to a gene: 10. Germline assignment: CDR1 SNHLY and CDR2 FYNNEI. The CDR3 length is 14 residues. CDR3 residues: CASTLGAGAETQYF. The CDR3 region has the DNA TGTGCCAGCACCCTAGGGGCGGGAGCTGAGACCCAGTACTTC.

The J gene is TRBJ2-2, the V gene TRBV27; D gene ambiguous. Germline CDR1 is MNHEY and CDR2 is SMNVEV (reference sequence). The ends were cut back, 3 bases at V and 9 bases at J, with 8 bases in the middle. The CDR3 spans 12 residues. DNA of the CDR3: TGTGCCAGCAGTTTCCATCACCGGGAGCTGTTTTTT. It yields the protein CASSFHHRELFF.

The genes are TRBV9 and TRBJ2-1; D is uncertain. The germline V gene encodes CDR1 SGDLS and CDR2 YYNGEE. Trimming took off 2 bases at V and 2 bases at J, with 14 bases between the two ends. This CDR3 contains 16 residues. CDR3 amino acids: CASSVTAESAYNEQFF. As DNA, the CDR3 is TGTGCCAGCAGCGTTACGGCGGAAAGCGCCTACAATGAGCAGTTCTTC.

V is TRBV4-2 and J is TRBJ2-7, with 9 bases aligning to TRBD1. Losses at the gene ends were 4 bases for V and 5 bases for J; bases not matched to a gene: 15. Germline loops: CDR1 LGHNA, CDR2 YNFKEQ. The CDR3 extends over 17 amino acids. CDR3 amino acids: CASSRRLVGTGSDEQYF. The CDR3 coding sequence is TGTGCCAGCAGCCGCCGCTTGGTCGGGACAGGGAGCGACGAGCAGTACTTC.

The J gene is TRBJ2-1, the V gene TRBV19; D gene uncertain. The CDR3 contains 11 residues. Germline V gene data show CDR1 as LNHDA and CDR2 as SQIVND (reference sequence). V lost 6 bases and J lost 4, with 4 bases in between. CDR3 nucleotides: TGTGCCAGTAGGGGATACAATGAGCAGTTCTTC. Translated: CASRGYNEQFF.

This clone has a single count. The chain combines TRBV12-1 with TRBJ1-1; TRBD1 is the table's D call, not checked against the DNA. TRBV12-1 is a documented pseudogene. The CDR3 runs 14 residues. CDR3 nucleotides: TGTGCCAGCAGCTGGTGGAACAGGGAAACTGAAGCTTTCTTT. This gives the protein CASSWWNRETEAFF.